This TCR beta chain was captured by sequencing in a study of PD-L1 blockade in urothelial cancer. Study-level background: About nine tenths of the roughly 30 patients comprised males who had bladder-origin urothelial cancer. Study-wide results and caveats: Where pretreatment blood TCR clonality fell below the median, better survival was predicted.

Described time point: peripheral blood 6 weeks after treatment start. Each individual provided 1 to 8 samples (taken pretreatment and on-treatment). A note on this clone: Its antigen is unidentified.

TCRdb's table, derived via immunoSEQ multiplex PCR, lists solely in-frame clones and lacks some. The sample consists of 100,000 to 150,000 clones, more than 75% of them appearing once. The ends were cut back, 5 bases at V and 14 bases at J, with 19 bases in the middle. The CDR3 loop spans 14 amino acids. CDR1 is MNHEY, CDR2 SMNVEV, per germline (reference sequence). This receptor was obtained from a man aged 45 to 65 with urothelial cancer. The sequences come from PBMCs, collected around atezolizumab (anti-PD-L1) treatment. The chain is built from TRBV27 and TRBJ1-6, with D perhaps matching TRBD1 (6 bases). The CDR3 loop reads CASSVISGARSLHF. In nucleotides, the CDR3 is TGTGCCAGCAGTGTGATCTCAGGGGCTAGATCCCTCCACTTT.